These 14 T cell receptor beta chains came from one sample sequenced in a study of cytomegalovirus exposure and HLA in healthy donors (dated by TCRdb to about 2017). Preparation of the library involved the immunoSEQ multiplex PCR assay. The multiplex PCR relied on a mix of 60 forward primers for TCR Vbeta segments and 13 reverse primers for TCR Jbeta segments. The immuneACCESS repertoire file appears here via TCRdb, limited to in-frame rearrangements. These files lack a portion of the clones; in checked studies, under half of the deficit traces to unresolved V genes, and the cause of the others is not known. Counted in this sample were 45,000 to 60,000 clones; 72% of them appeared once. Roughly 9.2% of the sample is held by the ten biggest clonotypes. Sample: PBMCs. The source is a woman in her fifties or sixties in good health and CMV-seronegative.

The chain carries TRBV7-2 and TRBJ1-3; D uncertain. CDR3 size: 15 residues. V shed 0 bases and J shed 4 bases, with 10 bases lying between them. Germline CDR1 SGHTA, CDR2 FQGNSA. The CDR3 protein is CASSLALGPGNTIYF. DNA of the CDR3: TGTGCCAGCAGCTTAGCGCTTGGGCCCGGAAACACCATATATTTT.

The rearrangement links TRBV27 to TRBJ2-5, with D tentatively TRBD1 (6 bases). CDR1 and CDR2 from the germline V gene are MNHEY and SMNVEV (reference sequence). Trimming left V 6 bases short and J 2 bases short, with 16 bases between. This CDR3 has 15 amino acids. For the CDR3, the DNA is TGTGCCAGCAGAGGTTTCCATGGACAGCAAGAGACCCAGTACTTC. It codes for CASRGFHGQQETQYF.

In its sample, this clone was seen once. This chain links TRBV5-1 with TRBJ1-2; D may be TRBD1 (5 bases). The CDR3 has 13 amino acids. From germline, CDR1 is SGHRS and CDR2 YFSETQ. Between the trimmed V and J ends, which lost 7 bases and 8 bases, there was a span of 18 bases. CDR3 nucleotide sequence: TGCGCCAGCTCGGTTGGAGGGGAGGGAGGCTACACCTTC. Translating it yields CASSVGGEGGYTF. The full variable domain, with the rest looked up from reference TRBV5-1 and TRBJ1-2, is KAGVTQTPRYLIKTRGQQVTLSCSPISGHRSVSWYQQTPGQGLQFLFEYFSETQRNKGNFPGRFSGRQFSNSRSEMNVSTLELGDSALYLCASSVGGEGGYTFGSGTRLTVV.

This chain links TRBV7-9 with TRBJ1-5; 9 bases align to TRBD1. V lost 5 bases to trimming and J lost 4 bases; unmatched junction nucleotides: 3. The CDR3 sequence is 14 residues long. Germline CDR1 is SEHNR and CDR2 is FQNEAQ (reference sequence). CDR3 region: CASSRTGENQPQHF. DNA for the CDR3: TGTGCCAGCAGCCGGACAGGGGAAAATCAGCCCCAGCATTTT.

J is TRBJ1-2 and V is TRBV30; 9 bases align to TRBD1. CDR3 length: 13 residues. CDR1 GTSNPN and CDR2 SVGIG come from the germline V gene (reference sequence). V lost 5 bases, J lost 5 bases, and 6 bases stayed unmatched. The CDR3 DNA follows: TGTGCCTGGTGGGGACAGGGAGGTTATGGCTACACCTTC. This codes for CAWWGQGGYGYTF.

The CDR3 loop is CASSLGQGNEKLFF. CDR3 DNA: TGTGCCAGCAGCCTGGGGCAGGGTAATGAAAAACTGTTTTTT. The chain couples TRBV7-9 to TRBJ1-4, with a possible D match to TRBD1 (5 bases). Deletions cut 5 bases from V and 4 bases from J, with 11 bases between. CDR1 SEHNR and CDR2 FQNEAQ come from the germline V gene (reference sequence). The CDR3 totals 14 residues.

The V and J genes are TRBV19 and TRBJ2-1; 10 positions match TRBD2. Germline lookup yields CDR1 LNHDA and CDR2 SQIVND (reference sequence). This CDR3 is 16 amino acids long. V dropped 2 bases and J dropped 6; count of bases not matched to a gene: 7. CDR3 bases: TGTGCCAGTAGTATATGGGGGACTAGCGCAAGCAATGAGCAGTTCTTC. It encodes CASSIWGTSASNEQFF.

This clone has more than one count but fewer than ten. The rearrangement joins TRBV7-9 to TRBJ1-4, with D possibly matching TRBD1 (5 bases). Germline assignment: CDR1 SEHNR and CDR2 FQNEAQ (reference sequence). Deletions cut 5 bases from V and 1 base from J, with 8 bases between. The CDR3 runs to 14 residues. The chain's CDR3 is CASSLGGTNEKLFF. The CDR3 DNA reads TGTGCCAGCAGCCTCGGGGGAACTAATGAAAAACTGTTTTTT.

This chain uses TRBV4-3 with TRBJ2-5; weak D call: TRBD1 (6 bases). The CDR3 spans 16 residues. Germline loops: CDR1 LGHNA, CDR2 YSLEER. Trimming left V 0 bases short and J 5 bases short, with 16 bases between. The CDR3 here is CASSQEWGQGRETQYF. The CDR3 DNA sequence: TGCGCCAGCAGCCAAGAGTGGGGGCAGGGAAGGGAGACCCAGTACTTC.

The chain recombines TRBV7-2 with TRBJ2-7; 9 nucleotides line up with TRBD1. Germline CDR1 reads SGHTA; CDR2 reads FQGNSA. This CDR3 has 18 amino acids. V was pared by 5 bases and J by 3 bases, with 17 bases of the junction left unmatched. For the CDR3, the DNA is TGTGCCAGCAGCCGTGACGGGACAGGGAGTTACAACTTCTACGAGCAGTACTTC. Protein sequence: CASSRDGTGSYNFYEQYF.

The chain links TRBV28 to TRBJ1-5, with 8 bases identical to TRBD1. With V trimmed by 5 bases and J by 7 bases, 4 bases remained unmatched. The CDR3 has 13 residues. Germline lookup yields CDR1 MDHEN and CDR2 SYDVKM. The CDR3 reads CASSPTGGQPQHF. The CDR3 DNA reads as TGTGCCAGCAGTCCAACAGGGGGGCAGCCCCAGCATTTT.

This clone was recorded a few times. An end of the junction does not agree with germline; a read error may underlie this. The chain employs TRBV29-1 and TRBJ1-2; 9 bases match TRBD1. The CDR3 consists of 13 residues. CDR1 is SQVTM and CDR2 is ANQGSEA in the germline V gene. The CDR3 reads CSVPGQGVSGFTF. CDR3 sequence (DNA): TGCAGCGTCCCGGGACAGGGAGTCTCTGGCTTCACCTTC.

This chain connects TRBV6-1 to TRBJ2-7; weak D call: TRBD1 (6 bases). With 3 bases removed from V and 7 bases from J, the gap between germline ends came to 19 bases. The CDR3 runs to 15 residues. Germline CDR1 and CDR2: MNHNS and SASEGT. The CDR3 sequence: CASSDQSGEGLEQYF. In nucleotides, the CDR3 is TGTGCCAGCAGTGACCAATCAGGGGAAGGTCTAGAGCAGTACTTC.

The V call is TRBV27, the J call TRBJ2-3; 13 nucleotides match TRBD2. Germline CDR1 MNHEY, CDR2 SMNVEV (reference sequence). CDR3 length equals 16 residues. V lost 5 bases and J lost 7; bases outside the gene matches: 9. The CDR3 nucleotides read TGTGCCAGCAGTATAACTAGCGGGGGGGCCGGCTATACGCAGTATTTT. Amino acids: CASSITSGGAGYTQYF.